What follows are 4 T cell receptor beta chains derived from one specimen sequenced in a study of shared T cell receptors in the human thymus. TCRdb's copy holds only in-frame clones and misses some; the assay was immunoSEQ multiplex PCR. The table has approximately 580,000 clones, 70% to 80% seen once; the top ten hold about 0.014%. The data were also submitted as part of a second study, on human thymus T cells.

Sequencing was done on a sample of thymocytes. Receptors originate from a boy younger than two with a congenital heart defect.

The rearrangement joins TRBV15 to TRBJ2-1; 16 positions match TRBD2. Losses at the gene ends were 2 bases for V and 2 bases for J; bases not matched to a gene: 9. This CDR3 has 20 residues. Germline-derived CDR1 and CDR2 are LNHNV and YYDKDF (reference sequence). The CDR3 loop is CATSRSETGTSGRAYNEQFF. For the CDR3, the DNA is TGTGCCACCAGCAGATCGGAGACTGGGACTAGCGGGAGGGCCTACAATGAGCAGTTCTTC.

This clone was seen a handful of times. The rearrangement links TRBV27 to TRBJ2-1; 8 bases map to TRBD2. Per the germline V gene, CDR1 is MNHEY and CDR2 is SMNVEV (reference sequence). This CDR3 contains 14 residues. The trim removed 6 bases at V and 3 bases at J, leaving 4 bases unmatched. CDR3 residues: CASRVAGLYNEQFF. The CDR3 DNA is TGTGCCAGCAGAGTAGCGGGGCTCTACAATGAGCAGTTCTTC.

This clone has just one count. The chain couples TRBV2 to TRBJ1-2; maybe TRBD1 (6 bases). The V end was cut by 1 base, the J end by 5 bases, with 14 bases between. This CDR3 is built from 15 residues. The germline V gene encodes CDR1 SNHLY and CDR2 FYNNEI. In DNA form, the CDR3 reads TGTGCCAGCAGTGAAGTATCAGGACAGTTGTATGGCTACACCTTC. It specifies CASSEVSGQLYGYTF.

The chain is built from TRBV6-6 and TRBJ2-4, with D possibly matching TRBD2 (6 bases). CDR3 length: 15 residues. Trimming removed 5 bases at V and 1 base at J, with 12 bases between. Germline V gene data show CDR1 as MNHNY and CDR2 as SVGAGI (reference sequence). CDR3 in amino acids: CASSPLAGAKNIQYF. For the CDR3, the DNA is TGTGCCAGCAGTCCCCTCGCGGGGGCCAAAAACATTCAGTACTTC.